This is a list of T cell receptor beta chains from one sample in a study of the immune and genomic landscape of osteosarcoma. The data were produced by immunoSEQ multiplex PCR, yet TCRdb's version contains in-frame clones alone and is incomplete. Among some 5,200 clones, around 80% were seen once, and the ten largest hold about 6.2%. The sample consisted of osteosarcoma tumor tissue from the lung. The receptors derive from a human donor with osteosarcoma. Each CDR3 is given without its conserved first and last residue. Some rows have no size entry. The others give once, few or many, or a class for an expanded clone.

clone size: -; CDR3 length: 12; V gene: TRBV6-6; J gene: TRBJ1-4; CDR3 protein: ASSYSQGGEKLF
clone size: few; CDR3 length: 12; V gene: TRBV27; J gene: TRBJ2-7; CDR3 protein: ASSSTGLSYEQY
clone size: -; CDR3 length: 11; V gene: TRBV19; J gene: TRBJ1-1; CDR3 protein: ASRGTGRAEAF
clone size: -; CDR3 length: 12; V gene: TRBV18; J gene: TRBJ2-3; CDR3 protein: ASSPPALTDTQY
clone size: -; CDR3 length: 10; V gene: TRBV19; J gene: TRBJ1-1; CDR3 protein: ASRGGNTEAF
clone size: -; CDR3 length: 11; V gene: TRBV29-1; J gene: TRBJ1-1; CDR3 protein: SADGGLNTEAF
clone size: -; CDR3 length: 12; V gene: TRBV6-5; J gene: TRBJ1-4; CDR3 protein: ASRPYWGREKLF
clone size: few; CDR3 length: 12; V gene: TRBV7-2; J gene: TRBJ2-5; CDR3 protein: ASRRGQGGETQY
clone size: -; CDR3 length: 15; V gene: TRBV9; J gene: TRBJ2-2; CDR3 protein: ASSVGLAGANTGELF
clone size: -; CDR3 length: 12; V gene: TRBV11-2; J gene: TRBJ2-7; CDR3 protein: ASSLDGTLDEQY
clone size: -; CDR3 length: 12; V gene: TRBV18; J gene: TRBJ1-3; CDR3 protein: ASSPPSNGNTIY
clone size: -; CDR3 length: 11; V gene: TRBV5-4; J gene: TRBJ2-7; CDR3 protein: ASSLEAAYEQY
clone size: -; CDR3 length: 9; V gene: TRBV19; J gene: TRBJ2-3; CDR3 protein: ASTLGYTQY
clone size: few; CDR3 length: 10; V gene: TRBV11-2; J gene: TRBJ1-1; CDR3 protein: ASSLQDTEAF
clone size: -; CDR3 length: 12; V gene: TRBV9; J gene: TRBJ2-7; CDR3 protein: ASSFGTGGYEQY
clone size: -; CDR3 length: 12; V gene: TRBV4-2; J gene: TRBJ2-7; CDR3 protein: ASSQKQENYEQY
clone size: -; CDR3 length: 13; V gene: TRBV9; J gene: TRBJ2-1; CDR3 protein: ASSPSGRGYNEQF
clone size: -; CDR3 length: 12; V gene: TRBV5-1; J gene: TRBJ2-1; CDR3 protein: ASNRVASYNEQF
clone size: -; CDR3 length: 13; V gene: TRBV4-2; J gene: TRBJ2-2; CDR3 protein: ASSRGQGVTGELF
clone size: -; CDR3 length: 9; V gene: TRBV20-1; J gene: TRBJ1-2; CDR3 protein: SAPGDYGYT
clone size: -; CDR3 length: 11; V gene: TRBV6-6; J gene: TRBJ1-5; CDR3 protein: ASSDRGNQPQH
clone size: -; CDR3 length: 11; V gene: TRBV9; J gene: TRBJ1-2; CDR3 protein: ATAGGWRMGYT
clone size: -; CDR3 length: 15; V gene: TRBV7-9; J gene: TRBJ2-5; CDR3 protein: ASSLPGGRDPQETQY
clone size: once; CDR3 length: 14; V gene: TRBV6-6; J gene: TRBJ2-1; CDR3 protein: ASSFGLAGVKDEQF
clone size: few; CDR3 length: 13; V gene: TRBV6-1; J gene: TRBJ1-2; CDR3 protein: ASRTHGGVDYGYT
clone size: -; CDR3 length: 14; V gene: TRBV10-3; J gene: TRBJ2-7; CDR3 protein: AISDPTGGGSYEQY
clone size: -; CDR3 length: 12; V gene: TRBV7-8; J gene: TRBJ1-2; CDR3 protein: ASSKGRKFYGYT
clone size: once; CDR3 length: 14; V gene: TRBV19; J gene: TRBJ1-3; CDR3 protein: ASSRNRQISGNTIY
clone size: once; CDR3 length: 11; V gene: TRBV19; J gene: TRBJ1-6; CDR3 protein: ASSASSNSPLH
clone size: -; CDR3 length: 14; V gene: TRBV4-2; J gene: TRBJ2-7; CDR3 protein: ASSQDVLAGSVEQY
clone size: -; CDR3 length: 11; V gene: TRBV7-9; J gene: TRBJ2-3; CDR3 protein: AKAGTSTDTQY
clone size: few; CDR3 length: 12; V gene: TRBV11-3; J gene: TRBJ1-4; CDR3 protein: ASSFSGTGEKLF
clone size: -; CDR3 length: 10; V gene: TRBV27; J gene: TRBJ1-5; CDR3 protein: ASRAGNQPQH
clone size: -; CDR3 length: 10; V gene: TRBV2; J gene: TRBJ2-1; CDR3 protein: ASRPLRPVEF
clone size: -; CDR3 length: 12; V gene: TRBV5-1; J gene: TRBJ2-3; CDR3 protein: ASRILWGTDTQY
clone size: -; CDR3 length: 13; V gene: TRBV5-1; J gene: TRBJ2-1; CDR3 protein: ASSLEGVVNNEQF
clone size: -; CDR3 length: 12; V gene: TRBV11-1; J gene: TRBJ2-7; CDR3 protein: ASSPEGLLSEQY
clone size: -; CDR3 length: 17; V gene: TRBV18; J gene: TRBJ2-1; CDR3 protein: ASSPQRRGAAIYYNEQF
clone size: -; CDR3 length: 10; V gene: TRBV6-1; J gene: TRBJ1-4; CDR3 protein: ASSEGSEKLF
clone size: -; CDR3 length: 14; V gene: TRBV28; J gene: TRBJ1-2; CDR3 protein: ASSYPSGTRNRGYT
clone size: -; CDR3 length: 15; V gene: TRBV18; J gene: TRBJ2-5; CDR3 protein: ASSPFLAHQGGETQY
clone size: -; CDR3 length: 14; V gene: TRBV29-1; J gene: TRBJ1-2; CDR3 protein: SVAGGVGGVGYGYT
clone size: once; CDR3 length: 11; V gene: TRBV5-3; J gene: TRBJ2-7; CDR3 protein: ARSLDGIPEQY
clone size: -; CDR3 length: 12; V gene: TRBV10-3; J gene: TRBJ1-1; CDR3 protein: AIRMTDKNTEAF
clone size: -; CDR3 length: 14; V gene: TRBV27; J gene: TRBJ2-2; CDR3 protein: ASSFPLAGGPGELF
clone size: -; CDR3 length: 14; V gene: TRBV2; J gene: TRBJ1-3; CDR3 protein: ASSLSGPTTHEPIY
clone size: -; CDR3 length: 14; V gene: TRBV11-2; J gene: TRBJ1-3; CDR3 protein: ASSTRTGAHGNTIY
clone size: -; CDR3 length: 11; V gene: TRBV12-5; J gene: TRBJ2-7; CDR3 protein: ASGLDQGSEQY
clone size: -; CDR3 length: 13; V gene: TRBV7-8; J gene: TRBJ2-3; CDR3 protein: ASSKNRGPSDTQY
clone size: -; CDR3 length: 10; V gene: TRBV5-1; J gene: TRBJ2-3; CDR3 protein: ASSPPTDTQY
clone size: -; CDR3 length: 12; V gene: TRBV19; J gene: TRBJ1-6; CDR3 protein: ASSTGGYNSPLH
clone size: -; CDR3 length: 10; V gene: TRBV2; J gene: TRBJ1-6; CDR3 protein: ASTWTEAPLH
clone size: -; CDR3 length: 13; V gene: TRBV2; J gene: TRBJ2-7; CDR3 protein: ASRINSGGTYEQY